The 11 T cell receptor beta chains given below trace back to one sample, sequenced in a study of regulatory T cells in long-lasting Graves disease. Arm-PCR with iRepertoire HTBI primers amplified the CDR3 regions for these TCR beta libraries. From the multiplex PCR reads, TCRdb called clonotypes with MiXCR, one entry per CDR3 protein. The sample shows roughly 490,000 distinct CDR3 sequences, roughly 22% of them seen only once. Specified time point: persistent/refractory GD, antithyroid drugs over 5 years with positive TRAb. Making the TCR library involved RNA that had been extracted from PBMCs. Specimen: peripheral blood mononuclear cells (PBMCs), collected when the disease was refractory, from a patient treated with antithyroid drugs. These receptors were obtained from a female donor with Graves disease.

This clonotype occurred many times. J is TRBJ1-5 and V is TRBV12-3 or TRBV12-4; D perhaps matches TRBD1 (5 bases). CDR3 length: 16 amino acids. Trimming removed 6 bases from V and 3 bases from J, with 18 bases in between. CDR3 residues: CASSQDRQLINQPQHF. In DNA form, the CDR3 reads TGTGCCAGCAGCCAAGACAGACAGCTCATCAATCAGCCCCAGCATTTT.

The rearrangement uses TRBV19 and TRBJ1-1; possibly TRBD1 for D (6 bases). The CDR3 is made up of 14 amino acids. The V end lost 7 bases, the J end lost 5 bases, and 17 bases lay between the germline ends. Germline V gene sequence: CDR1 LNHDA, CDR2 SQIVND (reference sequence). The CDR3 DNA reads TGTGCCAGTAACCTCGAACAGGGATGGACTGAAGCTTTCTTT. Encoded protein: CASNLEQGWTEAFF.

V gene TRBV15 combines with J gene TRBJ2-5; 9 nucleotides align to TRBD1. This CDR3 comprises 15 residues. Germline V CDR1 and CDR2: LNHNV, YYDKDF (reference sequence). The V and J ends lost 5 bases and 4 bases, in that order; junction bases with no gene match: 8. The CDR3 bases are TGTGCCACCAGCCAACGACAGGGGGGCTTAGAGACCCAGTACTTC. Its translation: CATSQRQGGLETQYF.

This clonotype has at least ten counts. This chain links TRBV11-2 with TRBJ1-4; D not certain. V gave up 4 bases and J gave up 0 bases, with 9 bases separating them. The germline V gene encodes CDR1 SGHAT and CDR2 FQNNGV. The CDR3 loop spans 15 amino acids. The CDR3 sequence: CASSSSYATNEKLFF. CDR3 in DNA: TGTGCCAGCAGCTCTTCCTACGCAACTAATGAAAAACTGTTTTTT.

This clonotype was counted many times. In DNA form, the CDR3 reads TGTGCCAGTAGTAGCGGCCCCCTCGGGACTAATGAAAAACTGTTTTTT. This gives the protein CASSSGPLGTNEKLFF. This rearrangement joins TRBV19 to TRBJ1-4, with D uncertain. From germline, CDR1 is LNHDA and CDR2 SQIVND (reference sequence). V lost 4 bases and J lost 2, with 14 bases in between. This CDR3 is 16 amino acids long.

This clonotype was detected ten times or more. The chain links TRBV7-2 to TRBJ1-1; D might be TRBD1 (6 bases). Germline V gene sequence: CDR1 SGHTA, CDR2 FQGNSA. The CDR3 extends over 14 amino acids. Trimming removed 4 bases from V and 4 bases from J, with 13 bases in between. The CDR3 coding sequence is TGTGCCAGCAGCTCAAAGGGGGGAACCACTGAAGCTTTCTTT. Translated, it gives CASSSKGGTTEAFF.

Points on this clonotype: This could be a read error, since a much larger clone is one nucleotide away. The chain recombines TRBV7-9 with TRBJ1-1, with D possibly matching TRBD1 (6 bases). The CDR3 runs to 13 residues. Germline CDR1 reads SEHNR; CDR2 reads FQNEAQ (reference sequence). The CDR3 nucleotides are TGTGGCAGCTACAGGGACCTGAACACTGAAGCTTTCTTT. Encoded protein: CGSYRDLNTEAFF.

This chain uses TRBV6-1 with TRBJ1-1; 7 bases match TRBD1. In germline, CDR1 is MNHNS, CDR2 SASEGT. The CDR3 loop spans 14 amino acids. Germline trimming cut 4 bases from V and 0 bases from J; bases unmatched to any gene: 2. Here the CDR3 DNA reads TGTGCCAGCAGTGGCAGGGGGTTGAACACTGAAGCTTTCTTT. It yields the protein CASSGRGLNTEAFF.

About this clonotype: The junction departs from germline at one end; a sequencing error may be responsible. The rearrangement links TRBV6-2 or TRBV6-3 to TRBJ1-2; D ambiguous. Germline-derived CDR1 and CDR2 are MNHEY and SVGEGT. The CDR3 consists of 11 residues. The CDR3, as DNA: TGTGCCAGCAGTTACTACGGCAGCCCATACTTC. This sequence encodes CASSYYGSPYF.

In this sample, this clonotype turned up many times. V is TRBV28 and J is TRBJ1-1; D call uncertain. Per germline, CDR1 MDHEN and CDR2 SYDVKM. The CDR3 is 14 residues long. The ends were cut back, 5 bases at V and 10 bases at J, with 20 bases in the middle. The CDR3 sequence: CASSPLGGREVAFF. The CDR3 DNA follows: TGTGCCAGCAGTCCCCTAGGCGGGCGGGAAGTAGCTTTCTTT.

Points on this clonotype: Just one base apart from a much larger clone, this may be a read error. The CDR3 bases are TGTGCCAGCAGTTTTCCCCTCGGACGGGGGGGCTCCTACGAGCAGTACTTC. Its protein is CASSFPLGRGGSYEQYF. J is TRBJ2-7 and V is TRBV28, with 8 nucleotides matching TRBD2. This CDR3 comprises 17 residues. V shed 3 bases and J 0 bases; nucleotides not matched to a gene: 10. Germline V lookup: CDR1 MDHEN, CDR2 SYDVKM.